These T cell receptor beta chains were read from a single sample in a study of shared T cell receptors in the human thymus. The data were produced by immunoSEQ multiplex PCR, yet TCRdb's version contains in-frame clones alone and is incomplete. The sample carries about 660,000 clones, around 87% recorded once. The data also belong to a second study, concerning human thymus T cells.

Sequencing input: thymocytes. These receptors were collected from a boy under two years old with a congenital heart defect. Both conserved end residues are part of each CDR3. D genes are given only for firm matches. The size entry is marked missing in some rows and otherwise reads once, few, many or a size class.

v_gene: TRBV14
j_gene: TRBJ1-5
d_gene: TRBD1
abundance: -
CDR3aa: CASSQEGTGISNQPQHF
CDR3nt: TGTGCCAGCAGCCAAGAAGGGACAGGGATCAGCAATCAGCCCCAGCATTTT

v_gene: TRBV7-9
j_gene: TRBJ1-2
d_gene: -
abundance: -
CDR3aa: CASSFSDYGYTF
CDR3nt: TGTGCCAGCAGCTTCTCGGACTATGGCTACACCTTC

v_gene: TRBV5-1
j_gene: TRBJ1-5
d_gene: TRBD1
abundance: -
CDR3aa: CASSFGTGGNQPQHF
CDR3nt: TGCGCCAGCAGCTTCGGGACAGGGGGAAATCAGCCCCAGCATTTT

v_gene: TRBV9
j_gene: TRBJ2-5
d_gene: TRBD2
abundance: -
CDR3aa: CASSVSLAGETQYF
CDR3nt: TGTGCCAGCAGCGTAAGTTTAGCGGGAGAGACCCAGTACTTC

v_gene: TRBV9
j_gene: TRBJ2-7
d_gene: TRBD1
abundance: -
CDR3aa: CASSANRTGAYEQYF
CDR3nt: TGTGCCAGCAGCGCAAACAGGACAGGGGCCTACGAGCAGTACTTC

v_gene: TRBV5-1
j_gene: TRBJ1-1
d_gene: -
abundance: -
CDR3aa: CASSYGQNTEAFF
CDR3nt: TGCGCCAGCAGCTACGGACAGAACACTGAAGCTTTCTTT

v_gene: TRBV6-1
j_gene: TRBJ2-3
d_gene: -
abundance: -
CDR3aa: CASSTGWSRTDTQYF
CDR3nt: TGTGCCAGCAGTACCGGGTGGTCTCGCACAGATACGCAGTATTTT

v_gene: TRBV5-1
j_gene: TRBJ2-1
d_gene: TRBD1
abundance: -
CDR3aa: CASSLSGQGSSYNEQFF
CDR3nt: TGCGCCAGCAGCTTATCGGGACAGGGGAGCTCCTACAATGAGCAGTTCTTC

v_gene: TRBV12-2
j_gene: TRBJ1-5
d_gene: -
abundance: -
CDR3aa: CASRREDRGLNQPQHF
CDR3nt: TGTGCAAGTCGACGCGAAGACAGGGGGCTTAATCAGCCCCAGCATTTT

v_gene: TRBV30
j_gene: TRBJ1-4
d_gene: -
abundance: -
CDR3aa: CAWSVAAYHEKLFF
CDR3nt: TGTGCCTGGAGTGTAGCAGCGTATCATGAAAAACTGTTTTTT

v_gene: TRBV28
j_gene: TRBJ2-3
d_gene: -
abundance: -
CDR3aa: CASSFVGGSTDTQYF
CDR3nt: TGTGCCAGCAGTTTTGTAGGCGGGAGCACAGATACGCAGTATTTT

v_gene: TRBV27
j_gene: TRBJ2-3
d_gene: -
abundance: -
CDR3aa: CASTGQSTDTQYF
CDR3nt: TGTGCCAGCACGGGACAAAGCACAGATACGCAGTATTTT

v_gene: TRBV14
j_gene: TRBJ1-4
d_gene: -
abundance: once
CDR3aa: CASSLRQPTNEKLFF
CDR3nt: TGTGCCAGCAGCCTGAGACAGCCAACTAATGAAAAACTGTTTTTT

v_gene: TRBV14
j_gene: TRBJ1-4
d_gene: -
abundance: -
CDR3aa: CASSPSVGTTEKLFF
CDR3nt: TGTGCCAGCAGCCCCAGTGTAGGGACAACGGAAAAACTGTTTTTT